The present T cell receptor beta chain was sequenced within a study of T cell responses to AZD1222 COVID-19 vaccine (dated by TCRdb to the early 2020s). With regard to the full study: TCR sequencing covered fewer than 250 trial participants: 200 to 220 given two doses of AZD1222 and 26 given two doses of MenACWY control vaccine. Trial participants were enrolled into age subgroups of 18-55, 56-69 and 70-plus years, which contained approximately 150, 28 and 58 TCR-sequenced participants, respectively.

General findings and caveats noted by the study authors: Conclusions about previously exposed vaccinees were limited because only six AZD1222 recipients were SARS-CoV-2 seropositive at baseline. Epitopes outside the regions mutated in the B.1.351 and B.1.1.7 variants were reportedly recognized by nearly half of the unique spike-specific TCRs. A significant rise in spike-specific TCR breadth and depth was observed after two AZD1222 doses relative to day 0 and relative to MenACWY recipients. Because no day 14 peak-response samples were available, the repertoires could be characterized only after the peak T cell response. The 56-69-year group was small, and its depth increase did not reach significance, likely because of low power. The whole spike protein was spanned by vaccine-associated CD4 TCRs, and dominant responses were seen in regions 160-218 and 743-854. Participants were mostly white British, with more females than males. The authors suggested clonal diversity may have been underestimated.

The CDR3 regions of human TCRbeta chains were analyzed by immunosequencing. The study's own analysis went as follows. Repertoire TCRs were matched against a reference library of SARS-CoV-2-specific TCRs generated with the MIRA antigen-specificity platform. Breadth was defined as the fraction of unique TCRs that were SARS-CoV-2-associated. Depth was defined as the fraction of total T cells that were SARS-CoV-2-associated. Using the MIRA data, every spike-specific TCR was mapped to the spike region that the TCR reacted to and assigned to either a CD4 or a CD8 class. Log10-transformed breadth and depth values were compared by one-way ANOVA with Sidak's multiple comparisons tests. In its TCRdb copy, this immuneACCESS table keeps in-frame sequences only and misses some clones. Where compared with another copy, unresolved V genes explain less than half of these, and the others have no known cause. V, J and clone size derive from that table, while D and trimming were established from the DNA sequence. The sample table lists 90,000 to 100,000 clones, 88% of them with a count of one. The ten largest clonotypes hold 15% to 20% of the sample.

Read against the paper, the sample's time point label means: about 28 days (+/-7) after the second vaccine dose. AZD1222 recipients with second doses at about 4 weeks or about 12 weeks were pooled, because spike-specific TCR depth and breadth did not differ between schedules. Samples from vaccinated people were obtained from the UK trials COV001 and COV002, which included a single-blind randomized controlled phase 2/3 trial of AZD1222 (ChAdOx1 nCoV-19) in healthy adults. Trial participant PBMC samples were collected at day 0 and day 28 after the second dose for TCRbeta chain sequencing. About this clone itself: Its antigen specificity is not known. One base away there is no much larger clone; base qualities are not given.

Compared with germline, V lacks 4 bases and J lacks 7 bases; bases without a gene match: 6. There are 14 amino acids in the CDR3, from cysteine to phenylalanine inclusive. Solely the CDR3 DNA is kept, with 42 bases framed from the first base. The germline V gene provides CDR1 SGHDT and CDR2 YYEEEE. This TCR was recovered from an adult who received the AZD1222 COVID-19 vaccine. The material sequenced was peripheral blood, taken 28 days after the second AZD1222 dose. The V gene is TRBV5-6 and the J gene is TRBJ1-4, and 8 junction bases match TRBD1. This receptor carries the CDR3 CASSVGTGSEKLFF. The nucleotide sequence reads TGTGCCAGCAGCGTAGGGACAGGCTCTGAAAAACTGTTTTTT. The full variable domain, completed from the reference TRBV5-6 and TRBJ1-4 proteins outside the CDR3, reads DAGVTQSPTHLIKTRGQQVTLRCSPKSGHDTVSWYQQALGQGPQFIFQYYEEEERQRGNFPDRFSGHQFPNYSSELNVNALLLGDSALYLCASSVGTGSEKLFFGSGTQLSVL.